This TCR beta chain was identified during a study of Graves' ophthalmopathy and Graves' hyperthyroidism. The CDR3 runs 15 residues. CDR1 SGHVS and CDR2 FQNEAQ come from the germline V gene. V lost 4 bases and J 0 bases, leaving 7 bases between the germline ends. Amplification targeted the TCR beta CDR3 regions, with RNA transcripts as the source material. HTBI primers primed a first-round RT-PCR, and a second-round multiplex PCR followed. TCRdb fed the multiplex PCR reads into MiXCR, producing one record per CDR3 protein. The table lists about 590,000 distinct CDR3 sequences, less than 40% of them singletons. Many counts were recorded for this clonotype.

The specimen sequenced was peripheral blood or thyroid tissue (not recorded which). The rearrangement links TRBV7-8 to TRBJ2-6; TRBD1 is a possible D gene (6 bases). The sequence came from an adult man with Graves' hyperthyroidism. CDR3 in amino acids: CASSYRDSGANVLTF. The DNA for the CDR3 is TGTGCCAGCAGCTACAGGGACTCTGGGGCCAACGTCCTGACTTTC.